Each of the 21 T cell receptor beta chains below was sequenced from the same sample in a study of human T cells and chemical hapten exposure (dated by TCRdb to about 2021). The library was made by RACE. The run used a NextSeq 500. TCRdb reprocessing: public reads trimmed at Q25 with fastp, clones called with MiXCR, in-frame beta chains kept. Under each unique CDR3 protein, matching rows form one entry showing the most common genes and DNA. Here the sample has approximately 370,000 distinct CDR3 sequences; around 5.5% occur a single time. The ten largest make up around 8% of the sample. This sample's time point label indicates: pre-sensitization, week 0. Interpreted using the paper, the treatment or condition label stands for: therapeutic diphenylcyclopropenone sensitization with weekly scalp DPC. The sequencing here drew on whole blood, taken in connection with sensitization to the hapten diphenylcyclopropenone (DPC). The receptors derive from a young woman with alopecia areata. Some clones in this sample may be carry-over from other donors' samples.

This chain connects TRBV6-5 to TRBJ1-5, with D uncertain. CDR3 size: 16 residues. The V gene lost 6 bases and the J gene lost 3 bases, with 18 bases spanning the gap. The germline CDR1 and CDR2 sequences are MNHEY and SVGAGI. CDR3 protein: CASSKVTEGYNQPQHF. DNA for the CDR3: TGTGCCAGCAGCAAGGTAACAGAGGGTTACAATCAGCCCCAGCATTTT.

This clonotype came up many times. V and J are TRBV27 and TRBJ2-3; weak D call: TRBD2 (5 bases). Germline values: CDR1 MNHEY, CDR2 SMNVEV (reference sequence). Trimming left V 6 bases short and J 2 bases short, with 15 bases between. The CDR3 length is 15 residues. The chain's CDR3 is CASRRVSGVTDTQYF. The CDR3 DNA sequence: TGTGCCAGCAGACGGGTATCCGGGGTCACAGATACGCAGTATTTT.

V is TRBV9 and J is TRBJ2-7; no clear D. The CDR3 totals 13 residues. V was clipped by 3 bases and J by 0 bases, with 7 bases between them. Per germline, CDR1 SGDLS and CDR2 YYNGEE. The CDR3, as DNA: TGTGCCAGCAGCGACACGGCCTCCTACGAGCAGTACTTC. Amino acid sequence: CASSDTASYEQYF.

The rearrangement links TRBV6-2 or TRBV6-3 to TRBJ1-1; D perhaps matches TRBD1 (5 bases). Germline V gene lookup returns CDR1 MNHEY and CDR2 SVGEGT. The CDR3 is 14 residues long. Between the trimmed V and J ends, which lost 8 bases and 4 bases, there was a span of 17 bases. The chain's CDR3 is CASEGRDRGTEAFF. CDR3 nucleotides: TGTGCCAGCGAAGGAAGGGACCGCGGCACTGAAGCTTTCTTT.

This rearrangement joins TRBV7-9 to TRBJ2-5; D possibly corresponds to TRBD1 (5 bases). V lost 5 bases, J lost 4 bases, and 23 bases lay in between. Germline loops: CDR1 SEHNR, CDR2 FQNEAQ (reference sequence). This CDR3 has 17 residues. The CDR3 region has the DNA TGTGCCAGCAGCCCAGGGTCCGCCCCCCTCCGAGGAGAGACCCAGTACTTC. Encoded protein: CASSPGSAPLRGETQYF.

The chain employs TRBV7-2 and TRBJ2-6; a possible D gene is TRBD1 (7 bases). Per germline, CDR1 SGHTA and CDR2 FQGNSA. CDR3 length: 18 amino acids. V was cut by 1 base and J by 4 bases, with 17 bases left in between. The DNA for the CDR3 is TGTGCCAGCAGCTTAGTTGCGACAGGGAGGTCCGGGGCCAACGTCCTGACTTTC. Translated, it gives CASSLVATGRSGANVLTF.

CDR3 protein: CASSVASGGAKGRDEQFF. As DNA, the CDR3 is TGTGCCAGCAGCGTAGCCAGCGGGGGGGCAAAAGGACGAGATGAGCAGTTCTTC. The chain uses TRBV9 and TRBJ2-1; 10 bases match TRBD2. The CDR3 has 18 residues. Germline V gene sequence: CDR1 SGDLS, CDR2 YYNGEE. V lost 0 bases to trimming and J lost 8 bases; unmatched junction nucleotides: 14. Filled out from reference TRBV9 and TRBJ2-1, the complete variable domain reads DSGVTQTPKHLITATGQRVTLRCSPRSGDLSVYWYQQSLDQGLQFLIQYYNGEERAKGNILERFSAQQFPDLHSELNLSSLELGDSALYFCASSVASGGAKGRDEQFFGPGTRLTVL.

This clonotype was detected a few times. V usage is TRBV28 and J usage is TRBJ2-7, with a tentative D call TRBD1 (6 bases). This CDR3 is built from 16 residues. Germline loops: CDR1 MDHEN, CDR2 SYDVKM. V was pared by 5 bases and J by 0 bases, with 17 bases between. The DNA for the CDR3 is TGTGCCAGCAGTCCCCCGGGACAAGTCTTCTCCTACGAGCAGTACTTC. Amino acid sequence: CASSPPGQVFSYEQYF.

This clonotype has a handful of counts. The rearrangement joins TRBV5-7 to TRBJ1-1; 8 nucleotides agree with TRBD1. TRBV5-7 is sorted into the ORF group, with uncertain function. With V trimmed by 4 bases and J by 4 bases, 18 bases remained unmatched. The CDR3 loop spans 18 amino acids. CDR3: CASSRMGKPGQDATEAFF. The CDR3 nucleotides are TGTGCCAGCAGCCGGATGGGGAAACCGGGACAGGACGCCACTGAAGCTTTCTTT.

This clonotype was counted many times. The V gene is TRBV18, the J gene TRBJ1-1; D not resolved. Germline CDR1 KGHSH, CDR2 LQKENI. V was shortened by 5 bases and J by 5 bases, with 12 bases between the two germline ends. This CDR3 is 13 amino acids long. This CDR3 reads CASSFRVETEAFF. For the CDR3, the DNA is TGTGCCAGCTCATTTAGAGTGGAGACTGAAGCTTTCTTT.

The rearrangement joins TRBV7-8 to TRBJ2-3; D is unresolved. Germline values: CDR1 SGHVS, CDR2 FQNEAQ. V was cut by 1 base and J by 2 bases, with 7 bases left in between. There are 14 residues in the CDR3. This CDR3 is CASSLELDTDTQYF. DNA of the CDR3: TGTGCCAGCAGCTTAGAGCTCGACACAGATACGCAGTATTTT.

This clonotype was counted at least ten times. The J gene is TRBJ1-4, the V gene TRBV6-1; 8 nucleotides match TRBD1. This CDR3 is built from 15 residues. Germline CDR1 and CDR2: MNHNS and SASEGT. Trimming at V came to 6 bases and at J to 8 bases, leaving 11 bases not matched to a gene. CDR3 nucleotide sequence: TGTGCCAGCAGCAGGAGTTGGACAGGGAACGAAAAACTGTTTTTT. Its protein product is CASSRSWTGNEKLFF.

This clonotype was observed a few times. The CDR3 sequence is CSATGGSSYNEQFF. CDR3 bases: TGCAGTGCTACCGGGGGGAGCTCCTACAATGAGCAGTTCTTC. The genes are TRBV20-1 and TRBJ2-1; 7 bases map to TRBD2. V was pared by 4 bases and J by 0 bases, with 3 bases of the junction left unmatched. Germline V gene lookup returns CDR1 DFQATT and CDR2 SNEGSKA (reference sequence). The length of the CDR3 is 14 residues.

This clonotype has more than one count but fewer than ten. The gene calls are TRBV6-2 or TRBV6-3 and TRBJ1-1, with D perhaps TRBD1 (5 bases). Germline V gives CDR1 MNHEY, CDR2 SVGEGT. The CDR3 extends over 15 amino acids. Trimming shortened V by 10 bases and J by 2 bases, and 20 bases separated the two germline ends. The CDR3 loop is CATDSGVKLNTEAFF. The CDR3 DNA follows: TGTGCCACAGACAGCGGGGTGAAGTTAAACACTGAAGCTTTCTTT.

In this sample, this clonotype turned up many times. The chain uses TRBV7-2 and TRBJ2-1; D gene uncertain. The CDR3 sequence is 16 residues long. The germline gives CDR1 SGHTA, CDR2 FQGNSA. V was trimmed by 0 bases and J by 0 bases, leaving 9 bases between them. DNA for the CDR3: TGTGCCAGCAGCTTAGCTAGCACAACCTCCTACAATGAGCAGTTCTTC. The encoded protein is CASSLASTTSYNEQFF.

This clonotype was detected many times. Here the CDR3 reads CASSVRIRSEAFF. The CDR3, as DNA: TGTGCCAGCAGCGTTAGAATTAGGTCTGAAGCTTTCTTT. The gene calls are TRBV7-2 and TRBJ1-1; D unresolved. The V gene lost 5 bases and the J gene lost 6 bases, with 13 bases spanning the gap. The CDR3 is made up of 13 amino acids. From germline, CDR1 is SGHTA and CDR2 FQGNSA.

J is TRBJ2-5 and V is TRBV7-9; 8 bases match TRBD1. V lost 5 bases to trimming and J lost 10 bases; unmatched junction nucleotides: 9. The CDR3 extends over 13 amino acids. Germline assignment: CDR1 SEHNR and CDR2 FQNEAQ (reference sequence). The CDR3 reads CASSPRDRSDQYF. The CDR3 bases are TGTGCCAGCAGCCCCCGGGACAGGTCCGACCAGTACTTC.

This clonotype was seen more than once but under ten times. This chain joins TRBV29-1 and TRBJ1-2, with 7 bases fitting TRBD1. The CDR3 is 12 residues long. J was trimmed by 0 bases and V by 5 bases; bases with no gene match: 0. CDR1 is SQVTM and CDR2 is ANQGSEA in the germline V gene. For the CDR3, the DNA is TGCAGCGTTAGGGGGCCTAACTATGGCTACACCTTC. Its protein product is CSVRGPNYGYTF.

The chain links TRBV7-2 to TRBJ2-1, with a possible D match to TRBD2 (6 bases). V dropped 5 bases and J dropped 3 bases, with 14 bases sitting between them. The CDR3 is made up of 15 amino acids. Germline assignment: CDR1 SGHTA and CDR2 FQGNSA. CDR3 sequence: CASSPGGTYYNEQFF. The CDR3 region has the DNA TGTGCCAGCAGCCCCGGGGGAACCTACTACAATGAGCAGTTCTTC.

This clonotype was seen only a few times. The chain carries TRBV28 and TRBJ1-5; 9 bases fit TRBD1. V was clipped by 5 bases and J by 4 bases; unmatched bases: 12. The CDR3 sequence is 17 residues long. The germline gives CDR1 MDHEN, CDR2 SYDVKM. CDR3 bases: TGTGCCAGCAGTCCCGACCAGACAGGGGGTGGGAATCAGCCCCAGCATTTT. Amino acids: CASSPDQTGGGNQPQHF.

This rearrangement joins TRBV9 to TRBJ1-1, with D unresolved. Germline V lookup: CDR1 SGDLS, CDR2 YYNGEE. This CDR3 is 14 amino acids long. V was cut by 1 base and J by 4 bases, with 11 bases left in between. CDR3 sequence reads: CASSVQLSSTEAFF. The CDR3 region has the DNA TGTGCCAGCAGCGTACAGTTATCGAGCACTGAAGCTTTCTTT.